A single sample gave rise to the 30 T cell receptor beta chains below, sequenced in a study of T-cell memory formation after mild COVID-19. TCRdb used MiXCR to reprocess the 5' RACE reads, holding one entry per CDR3 protein. The repertoire has under 700,000 distinct CDR3 sequences, roughly 22% of them found once; the top ten carry around 13%. Sequenced sample: PBMCs or a T cell subset sorted from them (not recorded which). Receptor source: an adult woman who had mild COVID-19 (a few samples of this study predate the infection). Cell type and time point are not known.

This clonotype was detected a few times. The chain is built from TRBV10-3 and TRBJ2-7, with 11 positions matching TRBD1. The CDR3 is 19 amino acids. Looked up from germline, CDR1 is ENHRY and CDR2 is SYGVKD. The V and J ends lost 4 bases and 3 bases, in that order; junction bases with no gene match: 17. CDR3 residues: CAISGGGQGASGSIYEQYF. CDR3 in DNA: TGTGCCATCAGTGGGGGCGGACAGGGGGCGAGTGGAAGTATCTACGAGCAGTACTTC.

The CDR3 DNA sequence: TGTGCCAGCAGCCGTTTAAGCCCGGGACCCGTACAAGCTTTCTTT. Translating gives CASSRLSPGPVQAFF. The chain joins TRBV3-1 to TRBJ1-1; weak D call: TRBD1 (5 bases). This CDR3 region has 15 residues. V lost 4 bases and J lost 9, with 21 bases in between. Germline V gene lookup returns CDR1 LGHDT and CDR2 YNNKEL (reference sequence).

The rearrangement uses TRBV24-1 and TRBJ2-3; TRBD2 is a possible D gene (5 bases). Germline assignment: CDR1 KGHDR and CDR2 SFDVKD. This CDR3 comprises 17 residues. Trimming cost V 4 bases and J 5 bases, with 21 bases left between them. CDR3 residues: CATSEPRASTRKDTQYF. In DNA form, the CDR3 reads TGTGCCACCAGTGAGCCGCGGGCTTCCACTAGAAAAGATACGCAGTATTTT.

This clonotype turned up a few times. The rearrangement links TRBV29-1 to TRBJ2-7; TRBD2 matches 9 bases. CDR3 length equals 16 residues. In germline, CDR1 is SQVTM, CDR2 ANQGSEA. J gave up 5 bases and V 4 bases, and 15 bases lay outside the gene matches. CDR3 nucleotide sequence: TGCAGCGTTGTCCTCGCCCTAGCGGGGAGTCCCCACGAGCAGTACTTC. This translates into CSVVLALAGSPHEQYF.

This clonotype was counted between two and nine times. The CDR3 loop is CASSQAGGGMDEQFF. The CDR3 nucleotides are TGCGCCAGCAGCCAAGCCGGTGGGGGGATGGATGAGCAGTTCTTC. The chain carries TRBV4-1 and TRBJ2-1; maybe TRBD2 (6 bases). The germline gives CDR1 MGHRA, CDR2 YSYEKL. V lost 1 base and J 8 bases, leaving 15 bases between the germline ends. The CDR3 spans 15 residues.

This clonotype was counted ten times or more. V is TRBV5-1 and J is TRBJ2-7; the D gene is possibly TRBD2 (6 bases). From germline, CDR1 is SGHRS and CDR2 YFSETQ. V was clipped by 4 bases and J by 3 bases, with 17 bases between them. The CDR3 covers 15 residues. The CDR3 loop is CASSPGTWGHYEQYF. DNA of the CDR3: TGCGCCAGCAGCCCGGGGACTTGGGGCCACTACGAGCAGTACTTC.

This clonotype was picked up one time. This chain connects TRBV24-1 to TRBJ1-5; D is undetermined. The CDR3 has 17 residues. Per the germline V gene, CDR1 is KGHDR and CDR2 is SFDVKD. The ends were cut back, 8 bases at V and 1 base at J, with 20 bases in the middle. The CDR3 protein is CATTVDGLLGSNQPQHF. The DNA of the CDR3 is TGTGCCACCACCGTCGACGGCCTCTTGGGAAGCAATCAGCCCCAGCATTTT.

The gene calls are TRBV29-1 and TRBJ2-3; 7 bases map to TRBD2. The germline gives CDR1 SQVTM, CDR2 ANQGSEA. The CDR3 covers 16 residues. Unmatched junction bases numbered 16, after V lost 6 bases and J lost 4 bases. As DNA, the CDR3 is TGCAGCGTGTACCGGGCGACTAGCTCGGTTGCAGATACGCAGTATTTT. Its protein product is CSVYRATSSVADTQYF.

This clonotype was recorded once. V gene TRBV12-3 or TRBV12-4 combines with J gene TRBJ2-7, with 9 bases fitting TRBD2. The CDR3 has 15 amino acids. The V gene end was trimmed by 4 bases and the J gene end by 5 bases; junction bases not matched to a gene: 9. CDR3 loop: CASSYRLAEIHEQYF. The CDR3 bases are TGTGCCAGCAGTTATCGACTAGCGGAAATTCACGAGCAGTACTTC.

This clonotype was detected only a few times. The chain carries TRBV20-1 and TRBJ2-5; the D call may be TRBD1 or TRBD2 (6 bases each). Germline CDR1 and CDR2: DFQATT and SNEGSKA (reference sequence). The CDR3 spans 13 residues. The germline V and J ends were trimmed by 6 bases and 3 bases, with 14 bases remaining between them. Here the CDR3 reads CSAPGAGKETQYF. CDR3 sequence (DNA): TGCAGTGCCCCGGGGGCGGGCAAAGAGACCCAGTACTTC.

This clonotype was counted between two and nine times. The chain recombines TRBV7-2 with TRBJ2-5; D not resolved. The V gene lost 5 bases and the J gene lost 4 bases, with 14 bases spanning the gap. The CDR3 has 14 amino acids. The germline gives CDR1 SGHTA, CDR2 FQGNSA. This chain's CDR3 is CASSKYGSGETQYF. The CDR3 bases are TGTGCCAGCAGCAAGTACGGTAGTGGAGAGACCCAGTACTTC.

This clonotype has just one count. The genes are TRBV6-2 or TRBV6-3 and TRBJ1-1, with 8 nucleotides matching TRBD1. The CDR3 totals 15 residues. The trim removed 10 bases at V and 1 base at J, leaving 11 bases unmatched. Germline loops: CDR1 MNHEY, CDR2 SVGEGT. CDR3 region: CATTDRGGRNTEAFF. CDR3 nucleotide sequence: TGTGCCACTACAGACAGGGGAGGCAGGAACACTGAAGCTTTCTTT.

The V gene is TRBV12-3 or TRBV12-4, the J gene TRBJ1-5; the D is unclear. This CDR3 comprises 14 residues. Trimming cost V 3 bases and J 2 bases, with 8 bases left between them. The CDR3: CASSFEHGNQPQHF. Here the CDR3 DNA reads TGTGCCAGCAGTTTTGAACACGGCAATCAGCCCCAGCATTTT.

The V call is TRBV11-3, the J call TRBJ2-3, with a possible D match to TRBD1 (6 bases). There are 13 residues in the CDR3. V shed 5 bases and J shed 2 bases, with 8 bases lying between them. Germline V gene data show CDR1 as SGHNT and CDR2 as YENEEA. The CDR3 nucleotides are TGTGCCAGCAGCGGACAGATCACAGATACGCAGTATTTT. Translated: CASSGQITDTQYF. Looking up the rest from reference TRBV11-3 and TRBJ2-3 gives the full variable domain: EAGVVQSPRYKIIEKKQPVAFWCNPISGHNTLYWYLQNLGQGPELLIRYENEEAVDDSQLPKDRFSAERLKGVDSTLKIQPAELGDSAVYLCASSGQITDTQYFGPGTRLTVL.

A few counts support this clonotype. This chain joins TRBV24-1 and TRBJ1-2; D gene uncertain. The CDR3 has 13 residues. V was shortened by 2 bases and J by 4 bases, with 7 bases between the two germline ends. Germline V gene lookup returns CDR1 KGHDR and CDR2 SFDVKD. The CDR3: CATSDYDGYGYTF. As DNA, the CDR3 is TGTGCCACCAGTGATTATGACGGCTATGGCTACACCTTC.

This clonotype appeared a few times. The rearrangement uses TRBV12-3 or TRBV12-4 and TRBJ2-1; the match to TRBD2 covers 7 bases. The CDR3 has 18 residues. Trimming cost V 2 bases and J 5 bases; bases outside gene matches: 15. The CDR3 sequence: CASSLRRFGTTLNNEQFF. The CDR3 coding sequence is TGTGCCAGCAGTTTAAGAAGGTTTGGGACTACTCTAAACAATGAGCAGTTCTTC.

This clonotype was seen a few times. The V and J genes are TRBV10-1 and TRBJ2-7, with D possibly matching TRBD2 (5 bases). Trimming pared 7 bases from V and 3 bases from J, leaving 16 bases between. Germline values: CDR1 WNHNN, CDR2 SYGVQD (reference sequence). The CDR3 is 14 residues long. CDR3 in amino acids: CASNIGKAVYEQYF. CDR3 nucleotides: TGCGCCAGCAATATCGGGAAAGCGGTCTACGAGCAGTACTTC.

This clonotype was detected a few times. The chain uses TRBV5-1 and TRBJ1-4; no clear D gene. In germline, CDR1 is SGHRS, CDR2 YFSETQ. V shed 0 bases and J shed 5 bases, with 8 bases lying between them. The CDR3 loop spans 14 amino acids. The CDR3 sequence is CASSLGGRNEKLFF. In DNA form, the CDR3 reads TGCGCCAGCAGCTTGGGGGGTCGGAATGAAAAACTGTTTTTT.

This rearrangement joins TRBV15 to TRBJ1-2; D gene unclear. V was clipped by 3 bases and J by 11 bases, with 25 bases between them. Germline CDR1 and CDR2: LNHNV and YYDKDF (reference sequence). The CDR3 covers 16 residues. The CDR3 sequence is CATSREPRAGDQVYTF. Written as DNA, the CDR3 is TGTGCCACCAGCAGGGAACCAAGGGCCGGCGATCAGGTTTACACCTTC.

V gene TRBV4-3 combines with J gene TRBJ2-7; D possibly uses TRBD1 or TRBD2 (5 bases each). The germline V and J ends were trimmed by 0 bases and 2 bases, with 11 bases remaining between them. Germline V gene lookup returns CDR1 LGHNA and CDR2 YSLEER. The CDR3 is 15 residues long. CDR3 loop: CASSQDRDGPYEQYF. The CDR3 region has the DNA TGCGCCAGCAGCCAAGACCGGGACGGCCCCTACGAGCAGTACTTC.

This clonotype was seen a few times. The rearrangement joins TRBV12-3 or TRBV12-4 to TRBJ1-1, with TRBD1 as a possible D gene (6 bases). Trimming removed 7 bases at V and 1 base at J, with 13 bases between. The CDR3 is 14 amino acids. The CDR3 sequence is CASNLQGPNTEAFF. CDR3 DNA sequence: TGTGCCAGCAACCTACAGGGCCCGAACACTGAAGCTTTCTTT.

The table lists this clonotype with a few counts. The chain couples TRBV7-9 to TRBJ2-1, with 11 bases that match TRBD2. The CDR3 loop spans 18 amino acids. J gave up 6 bases and V 1 base, and 11 bases lay outside the gene matches. CDR1 and CDR2 from the germline V gene are SEHNR and FQNEAQ (reference sequence). Here the CDR3 reads CASSLGPSSGRRGNEQFF. Here the CDR3 DNA reads TGTGCCAGCAGCTTAGGCCCCTCTAGCGGGAGGAGAGGCAATGAGCAGTTCTTC. Full variable domain (rest looked up from reference TRBV7-9 and TRBJ2-1): DTGVSQNPRHKITKRGQNVTFRCDPISEHNRLYWYRQTLGQGPEFLTYFQNEAQLEKSRLLSDRFSAERPKGSFSTLEIQRTEQGDSAMYLCASSLGPSSGRRGNEQFFGPGTRLTVL.

A few counts support this clonotype. The rearrangement links TRBV18 to TRBJ1-3; unclear D gene. The CDR3 is made up of 14 amino acids. Germline CDR1 and CDR2: KGHSH and LQKENI. Trimming removed 3 bases at V and 5 bases at J, with 11 bases between. The CDR3 protein is CASSPSYQRNTIYF. The CDR3 region has the DNA TGTGCCAGCTCACCTAGTTACCAGCGAAACACCATATATTTT.

In its sample, this clonotype was seen a few times. The genes are TRBV9 and TRBJ2-1, with 8 bases aligning to TRBD2. Trimming took 4 bases from V and 1 from J; bases not matched to a gene: 7. The germline V gene encodes CDR1 SGDLS and CDR2 YYNGEE. This CDR3 contains 16 residues. The CDR3 protein is CASSPRTSRSYNEQFF. CDR3 DNA: TGTGCCAGCAGCCCCCGGACTAGCAGGTCCTACAATGAGCAGTTCTTC.

This clonotype was detected only a few times. V gene TRBV5-1 combines with J gene TRBJ2-6, with D unresolved. The CDR3 extends over 19 amino acids. Looked up from germline, CDR1 is SGHRS and CDR2 is YFSETQ. V lost 0 bases and J lost 0, with 16 bases in between. CDR3 DNA: TGCGCCAGCAGCTTGGCCGCAGGAACCCTCAGCTCTGGGGCCAACGTCCTGACTTTC. Translated, it gives CASSLAAGTLSSGANVLTF.

A single count supports this clonotype. The rearrangement uses TRBV5-4 and TRBJ2-2; D unresolved. Germline values: CDR1 SGHNT, CDR2 YYREEE (reference sequence). The CDR3 totals 15 residues. V was shortened by 1 base and J by 3 bases, with 10 bases between the two germline ends. DNA for the CDR3: TGTGCCAGCAGCTTGTCTAGGGCCGACACCGGGGAGCTGTTTTTT. Protein product: CASSLSRADTGELFF. Looking up the rest from reference TRBV5-4 and TRBJ2-2 gives the full variable domain: ETGVTQSPTHLIKTRGQQVTLRCSSQSGHNTVSWYQQALGQGPQFIFQYYREEENGRGNFPPRFSGLQFPNYSSELNVNALELDDSALYLCASSLSRADTGELFFGEGSRLTVL.

The chain has TRBV7-6 and TRBJ2-1; 12 bases are shared with TRBD2. Germline CDR1 and CDR2: SGHVS and FNYEAQ. J lost 6 bases, V lost 4 bases, and 10 bases had no gene match. This CDR3 contains 17 residues. Here the CDR3 reads CASSSGLAGIAGNEQFF. DNA of the CDR3: TGTGCCAGCAGCTCCGGACTAGCGGGAATCGCCGGCAATGAGCAGTTCTTC.

CDR3 residues: CASGGGVGSTDTQYF. CDR3 coding DNA: TGCGCCAGCGGCGGAGGAGTGGGAAGCACAGATACGCAGTATTTT. The chain combines TRBV5-1 with TRBJ2-3; D may be TRBD2 (5 bases). The ends were cut back, 7 bases at V and 0 bases at J, with 15 bases in the middle. Germline V gene data show CDR1 as SGHRS and CDR2 as YFSETQ. The CDR3 is 15 amino acids.

The chain is built from TRBV6-1 and TRBJ2-3; no clear D. Germline CDR1 MNHNS, CDR2 SASEGT. Trimming took 5 bases from V and 2 from J, leaving 11 bases between them. The CDR3 spans 14 residues. The CDR3 here is CASSLEAVTDTQYF. The DNA for the CDR3 is TGTGCCAGCAGTCTAGAGGCCGTCACAGATACGCAGTATTTT.

The rearrangement joins TRBV10-3 to TRBJ2-3; D is tentatively TRBD1 or TRBD2 (5 bases each). Germline CDR1 ENHRY, CDR2 SYGVKD. CDR3 size: 15 residues. V lost 3 bases to trimming and J lost 2 bases, with 12 bases between them. DNA of the CDR3: TGTGCCATCAGTGAATTCGGGACGCCCACAGATACGCAGTATTTT. Residues: CAISEFGTPTDTQYF.